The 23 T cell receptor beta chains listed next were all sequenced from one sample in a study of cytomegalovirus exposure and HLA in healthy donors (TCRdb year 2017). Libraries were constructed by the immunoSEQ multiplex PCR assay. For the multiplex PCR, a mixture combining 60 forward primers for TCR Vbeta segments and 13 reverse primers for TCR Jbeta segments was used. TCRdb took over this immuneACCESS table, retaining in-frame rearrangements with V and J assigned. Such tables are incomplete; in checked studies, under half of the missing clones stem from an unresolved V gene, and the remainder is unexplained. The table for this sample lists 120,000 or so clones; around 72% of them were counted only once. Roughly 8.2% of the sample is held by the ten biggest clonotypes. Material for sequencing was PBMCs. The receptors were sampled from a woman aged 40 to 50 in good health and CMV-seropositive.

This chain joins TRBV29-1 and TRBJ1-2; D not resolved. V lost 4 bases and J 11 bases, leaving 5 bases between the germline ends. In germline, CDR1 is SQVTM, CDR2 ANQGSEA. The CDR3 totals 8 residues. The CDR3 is CSVGEYTF. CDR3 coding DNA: TGCAGCGTTGGGGAGTACACCTTC.

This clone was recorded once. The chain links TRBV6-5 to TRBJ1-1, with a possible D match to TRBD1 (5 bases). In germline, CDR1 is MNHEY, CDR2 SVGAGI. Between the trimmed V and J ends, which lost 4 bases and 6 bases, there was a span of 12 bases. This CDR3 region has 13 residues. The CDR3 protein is CASSWQGKAEAFF. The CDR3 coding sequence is TGTGCCAGCAGTTGGCAGGGAAAGGCTGAAGCTTTCTTT.

In DNA, the CDR3 is TGTGCCAGCAGCCCGCCTCCAGGGGGAAGGAACACTGAAGCTTTCTTT. Translation gives CASSPPPGGRNTEAFF. This chain joins TRBV11-2 and TRBJ1-1; TRBD1 matches 7 bases. The V segment lost 5 bases and the J segment 1 base; nucleotides outside the gene matches: 10. CDR1 and CDR2 (germline): SGHAT, FQNNGV. There are 16 residues in the CDR3.

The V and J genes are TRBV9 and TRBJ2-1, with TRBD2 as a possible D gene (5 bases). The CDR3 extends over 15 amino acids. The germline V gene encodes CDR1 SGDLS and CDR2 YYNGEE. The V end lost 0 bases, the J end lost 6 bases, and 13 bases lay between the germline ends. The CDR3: CASSVGGYLPNEQFF. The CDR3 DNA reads TGTGCCAGCAGCGTAGGAGGGTACCTACCCAATGAGCAGTTCTTC. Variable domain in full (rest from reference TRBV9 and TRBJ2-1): DSGVTQTPKHLITATGQRVTLRCSPRSGDLSVYWYQQSLDQGLQFLIQYYNGEERAKGNILERFSAQQFPDLHSELNLSSLELGDSALYFCASSVGGYLPNEQFFGPGTRLTVL.

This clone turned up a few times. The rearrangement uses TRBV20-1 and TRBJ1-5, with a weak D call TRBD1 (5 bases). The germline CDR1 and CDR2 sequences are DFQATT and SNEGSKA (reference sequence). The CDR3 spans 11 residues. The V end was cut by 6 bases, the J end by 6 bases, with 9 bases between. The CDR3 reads CSASGGQPQHF. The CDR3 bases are TGCAGTGCATCCGGGGGTCAGCCCCAGCATTTT.

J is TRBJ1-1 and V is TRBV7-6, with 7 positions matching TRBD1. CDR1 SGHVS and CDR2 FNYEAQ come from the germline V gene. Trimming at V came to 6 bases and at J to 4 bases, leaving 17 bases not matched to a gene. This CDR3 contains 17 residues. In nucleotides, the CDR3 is TGTGCCAGCAGTCTCCGGGACAGACAGACCAAGAGCACTGAAGCTTTCTTT. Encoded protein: CASSLRDRQTKSTEAFF.

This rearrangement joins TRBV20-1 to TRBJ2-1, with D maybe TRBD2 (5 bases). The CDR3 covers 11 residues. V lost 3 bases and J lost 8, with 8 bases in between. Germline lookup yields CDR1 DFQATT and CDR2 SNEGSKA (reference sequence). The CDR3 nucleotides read TGCAGTGCTAGTCCGAGGGATGAGCAGTTCTTC. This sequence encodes CSASPRDEQFF.

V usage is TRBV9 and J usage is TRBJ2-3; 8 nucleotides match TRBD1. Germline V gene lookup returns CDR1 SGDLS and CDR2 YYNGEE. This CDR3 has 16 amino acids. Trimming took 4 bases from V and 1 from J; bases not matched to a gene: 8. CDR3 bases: TGTGCCAGCAGCCATCTCGACAGGGGTGGCACAGATACGCAGTATTTT. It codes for CASSHLDRGGTDTQYF.

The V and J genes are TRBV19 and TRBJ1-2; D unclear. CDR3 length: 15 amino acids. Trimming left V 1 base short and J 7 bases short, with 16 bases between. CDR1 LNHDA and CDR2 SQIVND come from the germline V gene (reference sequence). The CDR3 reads CASSIVRGRVLGYTF. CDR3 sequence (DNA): TGTGCCAGTAGTATAGTACGTGGGAGGGTGCTTGGCTACACCTTC. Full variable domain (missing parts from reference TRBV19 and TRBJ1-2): DGGITQSPKYLFRKEGQNVTLSCEQNLNHDAMYWYRQDPGQGLRLIYYSQIVNDFQKGDIAEGYSVSREKKESFPLTVTSAQKNPTAFYLCASSIVRGRVLGYTFGSGTRLTVV.

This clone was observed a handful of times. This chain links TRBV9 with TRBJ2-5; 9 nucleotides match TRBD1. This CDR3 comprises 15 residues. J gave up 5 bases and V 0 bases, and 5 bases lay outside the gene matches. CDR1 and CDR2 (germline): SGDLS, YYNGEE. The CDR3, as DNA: TGTGCCAGCAGCGTAGATACAGGGGGCGGCGAGACCCAGTACTTC. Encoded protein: CASSVDTGGGETQYF.

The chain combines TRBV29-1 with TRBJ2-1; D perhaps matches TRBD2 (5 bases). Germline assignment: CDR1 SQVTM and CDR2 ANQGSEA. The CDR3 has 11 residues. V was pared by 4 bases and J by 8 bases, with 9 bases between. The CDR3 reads CSVGWGDEQFF. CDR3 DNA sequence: TGCAGCGTTGGGTGGGGAGATGAGCAGTTCTTC.

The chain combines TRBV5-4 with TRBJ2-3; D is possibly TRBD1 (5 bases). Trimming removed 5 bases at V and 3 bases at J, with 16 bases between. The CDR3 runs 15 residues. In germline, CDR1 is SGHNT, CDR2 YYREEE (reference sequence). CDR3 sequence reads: CASSSRVGQTDTQYF. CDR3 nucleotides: TGTGCCAGCAGTTCACGAGTGGGGCAAACAGATACGCAGTATTTT.

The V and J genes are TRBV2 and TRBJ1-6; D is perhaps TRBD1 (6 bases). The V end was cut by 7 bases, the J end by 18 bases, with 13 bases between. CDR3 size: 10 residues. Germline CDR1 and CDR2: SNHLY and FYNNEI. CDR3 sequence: CASTGQRAHF. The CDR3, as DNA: TGTGCCAGCACTGGACAGCGCGCCCACTTT. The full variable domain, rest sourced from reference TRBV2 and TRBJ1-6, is EPEVTQTPSHQVTQMGQEVILRCVPISNHLYFYWYRQILGQKVEFLVSFYNNEISEKSEIFDDQFSVERPDGSNFTLKIRSTKLEDSAMYFCASTGQRAHFGNGTRLTVT.

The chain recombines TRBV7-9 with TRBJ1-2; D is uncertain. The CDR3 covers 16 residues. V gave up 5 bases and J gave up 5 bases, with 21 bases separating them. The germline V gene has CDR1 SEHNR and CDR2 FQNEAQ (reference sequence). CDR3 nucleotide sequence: TGTGCCAGCAGCCAACTAGGGCAGAGGTTATATTATGGCTACACCTTC. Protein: CASSQLGQRLYYGYTF.

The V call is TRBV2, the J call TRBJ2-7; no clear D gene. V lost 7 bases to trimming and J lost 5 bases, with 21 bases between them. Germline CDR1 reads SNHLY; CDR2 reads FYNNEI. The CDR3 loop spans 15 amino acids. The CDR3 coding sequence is TGTGCCAGCAAGCCGGTCGTATCCTCTTTCGACGAGCAGTACTTC. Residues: CASKPVVSSFDEQYF.

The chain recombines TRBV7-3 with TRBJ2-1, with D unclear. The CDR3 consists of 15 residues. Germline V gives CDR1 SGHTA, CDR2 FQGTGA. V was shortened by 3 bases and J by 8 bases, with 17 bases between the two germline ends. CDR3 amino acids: CASSFSLNKQDEQFF. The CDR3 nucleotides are TGTGCCAGCAGCTTTAGTCTGAACAAGCAGGATGAGCAGTTCTTC. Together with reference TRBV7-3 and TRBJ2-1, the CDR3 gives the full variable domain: GAGVSQTPSNKVTEKGKYVELRCDPISGHTALYWYRQSLGQGPEFLIYFQGTGAADDSGLPNDRFFAVRPEGSVSTLKIQRTERGDSAVYLCASSFSLNKQDEQFFGPGTRLTVL.

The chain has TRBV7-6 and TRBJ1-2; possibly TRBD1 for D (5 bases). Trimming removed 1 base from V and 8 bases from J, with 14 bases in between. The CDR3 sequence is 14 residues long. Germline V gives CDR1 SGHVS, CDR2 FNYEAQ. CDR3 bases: TGTGCCAGCAGCTTAGAACAGGCCGCGACAGGCTACACCTTC. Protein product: CASSLEQAATGYTF.

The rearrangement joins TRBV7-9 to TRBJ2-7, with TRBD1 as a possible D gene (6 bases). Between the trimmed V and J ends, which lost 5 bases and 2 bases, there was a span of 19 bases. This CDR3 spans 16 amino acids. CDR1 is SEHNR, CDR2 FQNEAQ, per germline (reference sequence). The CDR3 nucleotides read TGTGCCAGCAGCAGAAGTGGGGACAAAATCCCCTACGAGCAGTACTTC. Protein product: CASSRSGDKIPYEQYF.

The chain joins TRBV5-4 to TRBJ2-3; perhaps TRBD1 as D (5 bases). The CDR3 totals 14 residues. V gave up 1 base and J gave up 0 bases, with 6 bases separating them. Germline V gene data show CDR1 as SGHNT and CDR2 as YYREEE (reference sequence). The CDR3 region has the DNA TGTGCCAGCAGCTTGCAGGGTAGCACAGATACGCAGTATTTT. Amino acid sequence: CASSLQGSTDTQYF.

The CDR3 nucleotides read TGTGCCAGCAGTGGGACAGGGGGCGTCGGCACTGAAGCTTTCTTT. This gives the protein CASSGTGGVGTEAFF. The J gene is TRBJ1-1, the V gene TRBV2; TRBD1 matches at 11 bases. The germline V gene encodes CDR1 SNHLY and CDR2 FYNNEI. V gave up 4 bases and J gave up 4 bases; unmatched junction bases: 5. The CDR3 is 15 amino acids.

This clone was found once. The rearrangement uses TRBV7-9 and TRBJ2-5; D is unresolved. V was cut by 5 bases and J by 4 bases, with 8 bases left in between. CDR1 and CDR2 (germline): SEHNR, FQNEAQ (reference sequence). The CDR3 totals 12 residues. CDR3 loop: CASSPRGETQYF. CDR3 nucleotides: TGTGCCAGCAGCCCCAGAGGAGAGACCCAGTACTTC.

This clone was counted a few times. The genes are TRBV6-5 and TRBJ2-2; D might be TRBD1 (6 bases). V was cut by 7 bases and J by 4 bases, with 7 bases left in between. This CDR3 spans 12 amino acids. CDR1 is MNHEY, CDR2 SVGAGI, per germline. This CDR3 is CASTGATGELFF. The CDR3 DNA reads TGTGCCAGCACAGGGGCCACCGGGGAGCTGTTTTTT.

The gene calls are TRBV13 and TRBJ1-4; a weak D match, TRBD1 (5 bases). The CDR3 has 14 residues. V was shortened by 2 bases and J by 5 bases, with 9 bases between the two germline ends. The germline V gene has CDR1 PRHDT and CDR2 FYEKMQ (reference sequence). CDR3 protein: CASSLWGENEKLFF. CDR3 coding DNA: TGTGCCAGCAGCTTATGGGGGGAGAATGAAAAACTGTTTTTT.